The clone carrying this T cell receptor (beta chain) came up many times. What it binds is unknown. These data belong to a study of T cells in Graves' hyperthyroidism and ophthalmopathy. The CDR3 is 13 residues long. Germline CDR1 and CDR2: SGHDN and FVKESK. Trimming pared 1 base from V and 3 bases from J, leaving 6 bases between. RNA transcripts gave rise to amplified TCR beta CDR3 regions. The HTBI set primed first-round TCR CDR3 RT-PCR. TCRdb re-analysed the multiplex PCR reads in MiXCR, keeping a single row per CDR3 protein. The sample holds some 250,000 distinct CDR3 sequences, less than 15% seen once. Patients having uncontrolled infection, another autoimmune disease, pregnancy or lactation were not included. The diagnostic basis comprised clinical symptoms, serum thyroxine and TRAb, thyroid ultrasound and orbital computed tomography. Findings of the study overall: The blood repertoire included most of the expanded thyroid clonotypes above 0.001.

The chain couples TRBV14 to TRBJ1-1; the D is unclear. This TCR was sampled from a woman in her thirties or forties with Graves' hyperthyroidism that later progressed to Graves' ophthalmopathy. Sample: blood. CDR3 loop: CASSQVFDTEAFF. CDR3 nucleotides: TGTGCCAGCAGCCAAGTGTTTGACACTGAAGCTTTCTTT. The variable domain in full, completed from reference TRBV14 and TRBJ1-1, reads EAGVTQFPSHSVIEKGQTVTLRCDPISGHDNLYWYRRVMGKEIKFLLHFVKESKQDESGMPNNRFLAERTGGTYSTLKVQPAELEDSGVYFCASSQVFDTEAFFGQGTRLTVV.